This T cell receptor beta chain was sequenced in a study of shared clonotypes between healthy human individuals. Study-level background: Samples came from a couple of female and a few male donors aged 18 to 49.

Generated by immunoSEQ multiplex PCR, the TCRdb table keeps only in-frame clones and is missing some. The data show around 1.9 million clones, 90% to 95% seen once. Naive CD8 populations comprised CD45RO-negative cells positively selected for CCR7, excluding terminally differentiated effector memory CD45RA+ cells. Germline V gene sequence: CDR1 MDHEN, CDR2 SYDVKM. Trimming took 9 bases from V and 2 from J; bases not matched to a gene: 10. This CDR3 is 14 amino acids long. The sequence was obtained from a man aged 18 to 29 in good health. Some clones in this sample may be carry-over from other donors' samples. The sequencing input was naive CD8+ T cells from PBMCs. The genes are TRBV28 and TRBJ2-7; TRBD1 matches 7 bases. The CDR3 bases are TGTGCCAGTGAAGTACAGGGGTGGGCCTACGAGCAGTACTTC. This gives the protein CASEVQGWAYEQYF.